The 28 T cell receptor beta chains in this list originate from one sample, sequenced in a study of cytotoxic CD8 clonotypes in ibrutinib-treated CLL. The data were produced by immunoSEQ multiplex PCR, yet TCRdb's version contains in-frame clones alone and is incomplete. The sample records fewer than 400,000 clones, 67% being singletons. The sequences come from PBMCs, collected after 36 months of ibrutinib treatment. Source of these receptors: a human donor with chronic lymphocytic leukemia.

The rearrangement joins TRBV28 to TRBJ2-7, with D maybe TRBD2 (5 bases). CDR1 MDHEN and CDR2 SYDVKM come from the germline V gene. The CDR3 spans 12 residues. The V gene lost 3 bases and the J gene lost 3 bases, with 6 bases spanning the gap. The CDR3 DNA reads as TGTGCCAGCAGTTTGGGGAGCTACGAGCAGTACTTC. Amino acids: CASSLGSYEQYF.

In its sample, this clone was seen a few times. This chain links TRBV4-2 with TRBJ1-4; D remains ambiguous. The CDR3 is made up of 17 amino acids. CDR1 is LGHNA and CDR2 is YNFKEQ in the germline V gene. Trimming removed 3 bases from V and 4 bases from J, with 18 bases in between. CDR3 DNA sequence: TGTGCCAGCAGCCAGGAGCCCCGGCCCTTGGGTAATGAAAAACTGTTTTTT. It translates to CASSQEPRPLGNEKLFF.

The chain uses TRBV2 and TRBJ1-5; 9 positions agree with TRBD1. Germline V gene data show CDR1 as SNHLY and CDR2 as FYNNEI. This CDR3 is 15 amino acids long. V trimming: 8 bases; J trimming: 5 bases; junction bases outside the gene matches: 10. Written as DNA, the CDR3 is TGTGCCAGCCAACCCGGGACAGGGTTCGATCAGCCCCAGCATTTT. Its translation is CASQPGTGFDQPQHF.

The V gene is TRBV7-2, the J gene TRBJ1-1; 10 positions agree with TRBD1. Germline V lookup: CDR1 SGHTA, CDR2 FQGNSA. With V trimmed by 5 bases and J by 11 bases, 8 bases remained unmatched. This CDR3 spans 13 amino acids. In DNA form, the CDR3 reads TGTGCCAGCAGCCCGGGACAGGGGATTGGGGCTTTCTTT. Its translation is CASSPGQGIGAFF.

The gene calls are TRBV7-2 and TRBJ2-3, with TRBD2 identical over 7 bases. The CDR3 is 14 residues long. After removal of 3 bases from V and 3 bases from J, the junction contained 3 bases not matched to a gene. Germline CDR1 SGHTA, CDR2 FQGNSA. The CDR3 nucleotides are TGTGCCAGCAGCTTGGGCGGGAGAACAGATACGCAGTATTTT. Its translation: CASSLGGRTDTQYF.

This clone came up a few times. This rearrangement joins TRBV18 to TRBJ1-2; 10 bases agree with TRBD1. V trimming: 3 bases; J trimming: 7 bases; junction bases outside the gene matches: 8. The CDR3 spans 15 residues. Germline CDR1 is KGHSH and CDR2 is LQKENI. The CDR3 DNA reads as TGTGCCAGCTCACCCTCGGACAGGGGGGCTGGTGGCTACACCTTC. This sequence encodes CASSPSDRGAGGYTF.

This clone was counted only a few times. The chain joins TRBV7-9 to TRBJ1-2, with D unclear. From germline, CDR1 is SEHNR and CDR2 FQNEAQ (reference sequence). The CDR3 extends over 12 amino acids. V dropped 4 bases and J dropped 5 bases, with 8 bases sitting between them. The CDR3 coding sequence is TGTGCCAGCAGCTCGTTGGGGTATGGCTACACCTTC. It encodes CASSSLGYGYTF.

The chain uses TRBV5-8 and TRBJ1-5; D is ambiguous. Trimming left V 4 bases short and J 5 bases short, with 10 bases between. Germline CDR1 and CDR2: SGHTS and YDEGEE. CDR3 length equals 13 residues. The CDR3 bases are TGTGCCAGCAGCCCAGGAAGGGATCAGCCCCAGCATTTT. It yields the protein CASSPGRDQPQHF.

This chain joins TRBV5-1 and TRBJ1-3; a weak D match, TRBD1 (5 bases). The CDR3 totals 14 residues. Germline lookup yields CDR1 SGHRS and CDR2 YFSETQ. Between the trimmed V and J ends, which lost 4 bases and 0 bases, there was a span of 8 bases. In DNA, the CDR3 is TGCGCCAGCAGCAGGGACTCCTCTGGAAACACCATATATTTT. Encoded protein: CASSRDSSGNTIYF.

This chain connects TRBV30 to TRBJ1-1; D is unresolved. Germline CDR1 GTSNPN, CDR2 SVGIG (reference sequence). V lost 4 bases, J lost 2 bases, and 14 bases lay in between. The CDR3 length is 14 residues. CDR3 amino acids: CAWTRYEGNTEAFF. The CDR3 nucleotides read TGTGCCTGGACCCGGTATGAGGGTAACACTGAAGCTTTCTTT.

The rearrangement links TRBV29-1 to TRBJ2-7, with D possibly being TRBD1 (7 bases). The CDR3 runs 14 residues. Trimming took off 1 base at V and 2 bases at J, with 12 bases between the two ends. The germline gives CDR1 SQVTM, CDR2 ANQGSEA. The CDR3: CSVEGGDSPYEQYF. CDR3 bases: TGCAGCGTTGAAGGGGGGGACAGCCCCTACGAGCAGTACTTC.

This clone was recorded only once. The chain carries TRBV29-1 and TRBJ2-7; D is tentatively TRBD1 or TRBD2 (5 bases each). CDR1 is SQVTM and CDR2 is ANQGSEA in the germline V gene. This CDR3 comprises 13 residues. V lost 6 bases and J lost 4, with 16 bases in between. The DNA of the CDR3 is TGCAGCGTCCGGGGACCATACTCATACGAGCAGTACTTC. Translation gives CSVRGPYSYEQYF.

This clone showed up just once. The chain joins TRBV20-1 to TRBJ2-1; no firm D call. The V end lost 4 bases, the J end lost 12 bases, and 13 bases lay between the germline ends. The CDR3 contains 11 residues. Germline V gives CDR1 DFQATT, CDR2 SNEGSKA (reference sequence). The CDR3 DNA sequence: TGCAGTGCTAAACCCCCGTTGGGGCAGTTCTTC. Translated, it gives CSAKPPLGQFF.

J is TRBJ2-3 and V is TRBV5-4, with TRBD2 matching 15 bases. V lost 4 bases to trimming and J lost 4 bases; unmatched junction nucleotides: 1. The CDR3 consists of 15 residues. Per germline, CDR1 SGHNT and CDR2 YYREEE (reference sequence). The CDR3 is CASSRTSGGADTQYF. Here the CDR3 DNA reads TGTGCCAGCAGCCGGACTAGCGGGGGGGCAGATACGCAGTATTTT. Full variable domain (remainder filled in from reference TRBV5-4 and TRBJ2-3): ETGVTQSPTHLIKTRGQQVTLRCSSQSGHNTVSWYQQALGQGPQFIFQYYREEENGRGNFPPRFSGLQFPNYSSELNVNALELDDSALYLCASSRTSGGADTQYFGPGTRLTVL.

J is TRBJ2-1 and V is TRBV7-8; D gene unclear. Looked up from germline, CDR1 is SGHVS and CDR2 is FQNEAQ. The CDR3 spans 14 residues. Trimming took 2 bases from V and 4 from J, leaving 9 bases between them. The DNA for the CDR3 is TGTGCCAGCAGCTTATTAGTACGATACAATGAGCAGTTCTTC. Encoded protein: CASSLLVRYNEQFF.

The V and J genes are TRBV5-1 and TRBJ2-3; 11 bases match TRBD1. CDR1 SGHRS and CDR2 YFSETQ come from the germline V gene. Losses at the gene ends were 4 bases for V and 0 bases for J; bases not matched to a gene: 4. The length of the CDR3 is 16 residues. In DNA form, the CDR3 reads TGCGCCAGCAGCCCCGGGACAGGGGGGAGCACAGATACGCAGTATTTT. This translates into CASSPGTGGSTDTQYF.

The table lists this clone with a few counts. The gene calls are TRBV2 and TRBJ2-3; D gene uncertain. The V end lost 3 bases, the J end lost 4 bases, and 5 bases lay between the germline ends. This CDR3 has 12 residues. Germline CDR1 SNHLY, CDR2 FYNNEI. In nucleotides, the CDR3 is TGTGCCAGCAGTGACGCGGCAGATACGCAGTATTTT. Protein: CASSDAADTQYF.

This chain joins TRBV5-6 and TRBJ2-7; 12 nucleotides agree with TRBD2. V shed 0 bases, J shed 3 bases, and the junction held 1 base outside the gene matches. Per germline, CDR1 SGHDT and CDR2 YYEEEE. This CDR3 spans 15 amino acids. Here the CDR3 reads CASSLVTSGGYEQYF. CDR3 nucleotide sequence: TGTGCCAGCAGCTTGGTGACTAGCGGGGGCTACGAGCAGTACTTC.

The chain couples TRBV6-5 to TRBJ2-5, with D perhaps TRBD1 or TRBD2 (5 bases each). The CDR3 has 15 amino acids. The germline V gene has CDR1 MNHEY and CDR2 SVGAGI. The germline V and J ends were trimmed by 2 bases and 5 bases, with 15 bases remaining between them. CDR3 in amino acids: CASSYMGPHGETQYF. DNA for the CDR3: TGTGCCAGCAGTTACATGGGACCGCACGGGGAGACCCAGTACTTC.

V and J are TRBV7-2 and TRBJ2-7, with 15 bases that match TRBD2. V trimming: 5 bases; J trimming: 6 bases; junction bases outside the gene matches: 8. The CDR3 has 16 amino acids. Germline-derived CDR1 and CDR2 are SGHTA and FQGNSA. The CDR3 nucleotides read TGTGCCAGCAGCATATCGGGACTAGCGGGAGGAAGCGAGCAGTACTTC. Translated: CASSISGLAGGSEQYF.

The CDR3 nucleotides read TGTGCCAGCATTCCACCGGGACAGGGCTTAAATGAGCAGTTCTTC. It translates to CASIPPGQGLNEQFF. The chain joins TRBV21-1 to TRBJ2-1; the D call of TRBD1 is as the table states it, not checked on the DNA. TRBV21-1 is termed a pseudogene. This CDR3 spans 15 amino acids.

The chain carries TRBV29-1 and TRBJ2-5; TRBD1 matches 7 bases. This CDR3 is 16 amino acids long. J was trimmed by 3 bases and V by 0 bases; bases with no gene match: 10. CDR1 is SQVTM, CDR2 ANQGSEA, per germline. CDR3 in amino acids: CSVEDSPGQDKETQYF. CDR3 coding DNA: TGCAGCGTTGAAGACTCCCCTGGACAGGATAAAGAGACCCAGTACTTC. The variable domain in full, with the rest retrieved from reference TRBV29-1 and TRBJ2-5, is SAVISQKPSRDICQRGTSLTIQCQVDSQVTMMFWYRQQPGQSLTLIATANQGSEATYESGFVIDKFPISRPNLTFSTLTVSNMSPEDSSIYLCSVEDSPGQDKETQYFGPGTRLLVL.

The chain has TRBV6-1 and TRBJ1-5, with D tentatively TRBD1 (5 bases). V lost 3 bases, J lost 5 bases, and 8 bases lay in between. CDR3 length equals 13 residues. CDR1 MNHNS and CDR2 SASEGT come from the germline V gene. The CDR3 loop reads CASSDGAHQPQHF. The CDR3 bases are TGTGCCAGCAGTGATGGGGCGCATCAGCCCCAGCATTTT.

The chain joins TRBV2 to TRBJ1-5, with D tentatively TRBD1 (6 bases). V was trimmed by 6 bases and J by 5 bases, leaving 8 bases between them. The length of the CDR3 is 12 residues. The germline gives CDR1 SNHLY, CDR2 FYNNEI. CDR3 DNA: TGTGCCAGCAGCTGGACAGATCAGCCCCAGCATTTT. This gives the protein CASSWTDQPQHF.

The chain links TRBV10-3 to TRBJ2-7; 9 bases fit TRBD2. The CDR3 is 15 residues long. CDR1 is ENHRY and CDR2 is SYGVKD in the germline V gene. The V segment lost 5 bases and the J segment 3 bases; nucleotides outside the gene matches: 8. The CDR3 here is CAISLTSGAHYEQYF. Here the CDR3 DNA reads TGTGCCATCAGTTTGACTAGCGGAGCACACTACGAGCAGTACTTC.

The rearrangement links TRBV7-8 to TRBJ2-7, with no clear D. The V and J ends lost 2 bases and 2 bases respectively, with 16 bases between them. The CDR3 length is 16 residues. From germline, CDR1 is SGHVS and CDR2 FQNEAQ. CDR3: CASSLLWQPYAYEQYF. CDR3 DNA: TGTGCCAGCAGCTTATTATGGCAGCCCTATGCCTACGAGCAGTACTTC. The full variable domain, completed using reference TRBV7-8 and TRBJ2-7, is GAGVSQSPRYKVAKRGQDVALRCDPISGHVSLFWYQQALGQGPEFLTYFQNEAQLDKSGLPSDRFFAERPEGSVSTLKIQRTQQEDSAVYLCASSLLWQPYAYEQYFGPGTRLTVT.

The CDR3 DNA reads as TGTGCCAGCAGTTTACTCGGCAGGGGGGCCTACGAGCAGTACTTC. Its translation: CASSLLGRGAYEQYF. J is TRBJ2-7 and V is TRBV28; TRBD1 might be the D (7 bases). From germline, CDR1 is MDHEN and CDR2 SYDVKM. The CDR3 is 15 residues long. With 2 bases removed from V and 2 bases from J, the gap between germline ends came to 13 bases.

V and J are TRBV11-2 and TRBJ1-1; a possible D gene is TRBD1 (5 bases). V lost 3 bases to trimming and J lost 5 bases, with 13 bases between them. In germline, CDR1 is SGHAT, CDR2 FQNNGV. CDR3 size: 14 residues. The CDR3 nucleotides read TGTGCCAGCAGCTTCGGATCGGGGGGTACTGAAGCTTTCTTT. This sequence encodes CASSFGSGGTEAFF. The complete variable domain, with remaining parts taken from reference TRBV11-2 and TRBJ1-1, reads EAGVAQSPRYKIIEKRQSVAFWCNPISGHATLYWYQQILGQGPKLLIQFQNNGVVDDSQLPKDRFSAERLKGVDSTLKIQPAKLEDSAVYLCASSFGSGGTEAFFGQGTRLTVV.